This T cell receptor beta chain was captured in a study of vaccination and CD4 T cells after COVID-19. Study at large: Convalescent donors: six male, four female; seven Caucasian, two Asian, one multiracial, two Hispanic. Each enrolled participant received a two-dose regimen of either BNT162b2 or mRNA-1273 vaccine. Median draw time for post-COVID samples was 85 to 120 days post-diagnosis (range 35 to 161).

CDR1 is MNHNS, CDR2 SASEGT, per germline. This CDR3 has 12 amino acids. V shed 1 base and J shed 3 bases, with 3 bases lying between them. Specified treatment: approximately 11-day PBMC culture with coronavirus spike peptide pools or control peptides (ViraFEST assay). Cultured CD4+ T-cell DNA underwent Oncomine TCR Beta short-read sequencing. TCRdb ran MiXCR on the PCR reads and lists one entry per CDR3 protein. The sample lists around 20,000 distinct CDR3 sequences; approximately 52% were seen once. This clonotype was detected only a few times. The target antigen is unknown. The V and J genes are TRBV6-1 and TRBJ2-5; D gene ambiguous. The receptor was isolated from a human donor who had recovered from COVID-19. Specimen: CD4+ T cells from blood, cultured in vitro. The CDR3 coding sequence is TGTGCCAGCAGTGAAGGGGAAGAGACCCAGTACTTC. Translating gives CASSEGEETQYF.